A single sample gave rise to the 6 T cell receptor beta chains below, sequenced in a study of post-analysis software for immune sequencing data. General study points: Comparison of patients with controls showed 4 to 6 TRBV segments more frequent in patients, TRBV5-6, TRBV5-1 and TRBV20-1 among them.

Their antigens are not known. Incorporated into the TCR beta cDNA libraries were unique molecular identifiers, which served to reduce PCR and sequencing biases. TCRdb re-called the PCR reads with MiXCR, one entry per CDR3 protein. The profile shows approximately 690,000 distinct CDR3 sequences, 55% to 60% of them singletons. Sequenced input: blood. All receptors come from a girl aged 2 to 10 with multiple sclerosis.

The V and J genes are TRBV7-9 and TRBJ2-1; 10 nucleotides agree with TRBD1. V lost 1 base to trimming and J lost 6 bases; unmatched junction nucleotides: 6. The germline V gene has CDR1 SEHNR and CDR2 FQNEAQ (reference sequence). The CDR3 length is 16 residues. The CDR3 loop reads CASSLETGGASNEQFF. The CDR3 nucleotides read TGTGCCAGCAGCTTAGAGACAGGGGGCGCGTCCAATGAGCAGTTCTTC.

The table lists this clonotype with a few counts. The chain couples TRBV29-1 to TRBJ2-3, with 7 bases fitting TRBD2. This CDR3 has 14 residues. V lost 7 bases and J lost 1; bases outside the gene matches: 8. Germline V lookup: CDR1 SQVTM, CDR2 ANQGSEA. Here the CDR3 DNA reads TGCAGCGCCCATGGGGCGGGAGGCACAGATACGCAGTATTTT. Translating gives CSAHGAGGTDTQYF.

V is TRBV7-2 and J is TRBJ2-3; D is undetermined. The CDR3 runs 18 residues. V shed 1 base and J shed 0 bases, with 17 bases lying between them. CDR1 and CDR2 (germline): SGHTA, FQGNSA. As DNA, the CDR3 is TGTGCCAGCAGCTTAGGCCCTCTTTTCGCCCAGAGCACAGATACGCAGTATTTT. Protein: CASSLGPLFAQSTDTQYF.

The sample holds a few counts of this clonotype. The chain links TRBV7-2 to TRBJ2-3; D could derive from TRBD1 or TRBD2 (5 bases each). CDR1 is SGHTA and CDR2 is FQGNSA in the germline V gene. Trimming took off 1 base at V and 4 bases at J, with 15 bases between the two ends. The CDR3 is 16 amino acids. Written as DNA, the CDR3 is TGTGCCAGCAGCTTAGTCGGCGGAGTGGGGGCAGATACGCAGTATTTT. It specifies CASSLVGGVGADTQYF.

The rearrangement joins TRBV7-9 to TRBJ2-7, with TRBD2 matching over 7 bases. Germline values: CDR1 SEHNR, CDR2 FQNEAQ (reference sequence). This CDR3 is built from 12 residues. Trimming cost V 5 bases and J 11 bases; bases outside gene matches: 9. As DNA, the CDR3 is TGTGCCAGCAGCCTCCGGGAGGAGAAAGAGTACTTC. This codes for CASSLREEKEYF.

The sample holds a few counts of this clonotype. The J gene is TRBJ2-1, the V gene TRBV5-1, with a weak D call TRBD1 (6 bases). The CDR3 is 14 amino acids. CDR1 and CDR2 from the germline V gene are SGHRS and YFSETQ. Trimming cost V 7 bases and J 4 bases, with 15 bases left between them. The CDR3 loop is CASQQDSYYNEQFF. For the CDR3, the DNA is TGCGCCAGCCAACAGGACAGTTATTACAATGAGCAGTTCTTC.